This T cell receptor beta chain was sequenced for a study of glioma-infiltrating T cells after dendritic cell vaccination. Only patients with spare fresh-frozen tumor and over two years of follow-up were included. Isocitrate dehydrogenase mutation was absent in all glioblastoma patients. The sample holds one count of this clone. The CDR3 covers 16 residues. The V end was cut by 3 bases, the J end by 4 bases, with 17 bases between. Germline assignment: CDR1 SGHNT and CDR2 YYREEE (reference sequence). The primer mix had 60 V beta and 13 J beta primers. Clones were sequenced by immunoSEQ multiplex PCR, and TCRdb holds only the in-frame ones, with some missing. The profile covers 75,000 to 100,000 clones, with over 60% appearing a single time and nearly 6% taken by the ten largest.

The chain has TRBV5-4 and TRBJ1-3; perhaps TRBD1 as D (6 bases). The material was blood, obtained before dendritic cell vaccination. The TCR comes from a human donor with glioblastoma. The chain's CDR3 is CASSSVGPGAGNTIYF. As DNA, the CDR3 is TGTGCCAGCAGCTCGGTAGGCCCAGGGGCAGGAAACACCATATATTTT. Complete variable domain (other parts from reference TRBV5-4 and TRBJ1-3): ETGVTQSPTHLIKTRGQQVTLRCSSQSGHNTVSWYQQALGQGPQFIFQYYREEENGRGNFPPRFSGLQFPNYSSELNVNALELDDSALYLCASSSVGPGAGNTIYFGEGSWLTVV.